The present T cell receptor beta chain was sequenced within a study of T cell changes during pregnancy in multiple sclerosis (dated by TCRdb to the late 2010s). For context, the study as a whole: Changes in the T cell repertoire over the course of pregnancy were examined in this study in women with multiple sclerosis.

Libraries were made using the immunoSEQ multiplex PCR assay. Not all clones reach the TCRdb copy of this immuneACCESS table, which keeps in-frame sequences only. Checked studies attribute under half of the gap to unresolved V genes and leave the rest unexplained. Across this sample there are some 100,000 clones, with roughly 93% seen only once. Of the sample, about 0.9% falls within the top ten clones. CDR1 SGHVS and CDR2 FNYEAQ were looked up in the germline V gene. From the cysteine up to the phenylalanine, the CDR3 has a length of 17 residues. Just the 51-base CDR3 DNA is kept, in frame starting at base 1. Trimming removed 5 bases from V and 5 bases from J, leaving 24 bases between the germline ends. Concerning this clone itself: The antigen it binds to is not known. No much larger clone is present one base from it, and per-base qualities are unavailable.

The V gene is TRBV7-6 and the J gene is TRBJ2-5; perhaps TRBD2 is the D gene, with 7 bases matching. Material: peripheral blood, obtained before pregnancy. The source is a female donor with multiple sclerosis, enrolled in a pregnancy study. In nucleotide form, the sequence is TGTGCCAGCAGCCCCCGGGGGGCCAGGAACCTTAAGGAGACCCAGTACTTC. This encodes CASSPRGARNLKETQYF.